This T cell receptor (beta chain) was found in a study of beta chain features in type 1 diabetes. Study-level information: Examined across all samples were approximately 99 million sorted cells.

A remark on this clone: Antigen unknown.

Every participating donor gave one draw, a heparinised blood sample averaging about 100 mL. The sequenced template was cDNA made from the entire isolated RNA. Libraries were prepared by immunoSEQ multiplex PCR; TCRdb keeps only in-frame clonotypes and omits some of them. The sample has about 340,000 clones, around 9% seen once. The study's findings and limits: cDNA sequencing could over-represent cells with high TCR expression. Patients with Type 1 diabetes showed moderately but significantly shorter TCRB CDR3s in all four CD4+ subsets.

Per the germline V gene, CDR1 is SQVTM and CDR2 is ANQGSEA. Deletions cut 6 bases from V and 0 bases from J, with 9 bases between. The CDR3 sequence is 12 residues long. The V gene is TRBV29-1, the J gene TRBJ2-7; no firm D call. The sample taken for sequencing was central memory CD4+ T cells from blood. This TCR came from a man younger than 45 with type 1 diabetes. CDR3 amino acids: CSVLKDSYEQYF. CDR3 sequence (DNA): TGCAGCGTCCTAAAAGACTCCTACGAGCAGTACTTC.